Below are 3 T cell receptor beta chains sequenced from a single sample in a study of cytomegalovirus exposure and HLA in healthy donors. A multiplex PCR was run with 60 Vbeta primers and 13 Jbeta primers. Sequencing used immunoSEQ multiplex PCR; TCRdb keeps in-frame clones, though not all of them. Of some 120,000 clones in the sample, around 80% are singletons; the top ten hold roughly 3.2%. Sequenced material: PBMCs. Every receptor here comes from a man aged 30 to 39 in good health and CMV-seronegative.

For the CDR3, the DNA is TGTGCCAGCAGTGCACTAGCGAAGACCTACAATGAGCAGTTCTTC. Its protein is CASSALAKTYNEQFF. V is TRBV5-4 and J is TRBJ2-1, with 7 nucleotides matching TRBD2. V shed 5 bases, J shed 2 bases, and the junction held 7 bases outside the gene matches. This CDR3 comprises 15 residues. Germline V lookup: CDR1 SGHNT, CDR2 YYREEE (reference sequence).

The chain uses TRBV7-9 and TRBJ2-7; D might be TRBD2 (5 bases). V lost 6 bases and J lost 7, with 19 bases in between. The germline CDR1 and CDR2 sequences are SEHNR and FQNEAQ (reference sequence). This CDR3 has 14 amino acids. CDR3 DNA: TGTGCCAGCAGTTCATCCGGACTGTTCGGTGAGCAGTACTTC. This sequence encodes CASSSSGLFGEQYF.

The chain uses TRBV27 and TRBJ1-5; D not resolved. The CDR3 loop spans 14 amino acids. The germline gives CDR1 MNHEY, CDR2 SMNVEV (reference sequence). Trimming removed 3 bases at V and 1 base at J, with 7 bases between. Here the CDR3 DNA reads TGTGCCAGCAGTTTGGGCCCAAGCAATCAGCCCCAGCATTTT. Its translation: CASSLGPSNQPQHF.